One sample yielded the 25 T cell receptor beta chains listed below, sequenced in a study of identical twins (dated by TCRdb to about 2016). The protocol used for the library was 5' RACE. TCRdb records Illumina HiSeq 2000 as the sequencer. The public reads were reanalyzed by TCRdb: fastp trimming at Q25, MiXCR alignment, in-frame beta chains only. Every CDR3 protein is listed once, alongside the most common genes and DNA of its rows. The sample yields 750,000 to 950,000 distinct CDR3 sequences; approximately 13% were counted once. The ten largest clonotypes hold around 1.5% of the sample. These data were also reused for a study on yellow fever vaccine responses in identical twins.

The sample taken for sequencing was PBMCs. These receptors originate from a woman between 18 and 30 years old in good health.

The table lists this clonotype with many counts. The chain carries TRBV5-5 and TRBJ2-7; D is unclear. This CDR3 has 14 residues. Germline-derived CDR1 and CDR2 are SGHKS and YYEKEE (reference sequence). The V gene lost 0 bases and the J gene lost 0 bases, with 7 bases spanning the gap. This CDR3 reads CASSLVGNSYEQYF. The DNA of the CDR3 is TGTGCCAGCAGCTTGGTTGGAAACTCCTACGAGCAGTACTTC.

This clonotype was recorded a few times. The rearrangement links TRBV5-4 to TRBJ1-6; TRBD1 matches at 7 bases. J was trimmed by 7 bases and V by 4 bases; bases with no gene match: 5. Germline CDR1 SGHNT, CDR2 YYREEE (reference sequence). The CDR3 consists of 14 residues. The DNA of the CDR3 is TGTGCCAGCAGCCGGGACAGCAAGAATTCACCCCTCCACTTT. Translating gives CASSRDSKNSPLHF.

This clonotype was counted a few times. The J gene is TRBJ2-2, the V gene TRBV24-1; D remains ambiguous. This CDR3 is built from 11 residues. The V gene's germline CDR1 is KGHDR and CDR2 SFDVKD. With 4 bases removed from V and 8 bases from J, the gap between germline ends came to 4 bases. In nucleotides, the CDR3 is TGTGCCACCAGTGAAACTGGGGAGCTGTTTTTT. It encodes CATSETGELFF.

This clonotype was seen ten or more times. The V call is TRBV7-8, the J call TRBJ1-5; TRBD1 is a possible D gene (6 bases). The V end lost 6 bases, the J end lost 1 base, and 19 bases lay between the germline ends. Germline V gives CDR1 SGHVS, CDR2 FQNEAQ. The length of the CDR3 is 17 residues. The CDR3 bases are TGTGCCAGCAGAAACTCCGGACAGCGAACAAGCAATCAGCCCCAGCATTTT. Its translation is CASRNSGQRTSNQPQHF.

J is TRBJ2-3 and V is TRBV6-5; maybe TRBD2 (5 bases). Germline-derived CDR1 and CDR2 are MNHEY and SVGAGI. This CDR3 is built from 16 residues. Trimming took off 7 bases at V and 1 base at J, with 18 bases between the two ends. This CDR3 is CASTYRGILGTDTQYF. In DNA form, the CDR3 reads TGTGCCAGCACCTATCGGGGAATCCTGGGCACAGATACGCAGTATTTT.

This clonotype was observed many times. The chain uses TRBV6-1 and TRBJ2-7, with unresolved D. The CDR3 is 14 amino acids. V lost 5 bases and J lost 0, with 11 bases in between. In germline, CDR1 is MNHNS, CDR2 SASEGT. CDR3 sequence (DNA): TGTGCCAGCAGTCCCACCGAGTTCTCCTACGAGCAGTACTTC. Translation gives CASSPTEFSYEQYF.

This clonotype was detected a few times. The chain combines TRBV27 with TRBJ2-7; tentatively, D is TRBD1 (5 bases). This CDR3 spans 16 amino acids. Germline V lookup: CDR1 MNHEY, CDR2 SMNVEV (reference sequence). The V end lost 6 bases, the J end lost 1 base, and 19 bases lay between the germline ends. CDR3 nucleotide sequence: TGTGCCAGCAGCTTTTCCGGACACTCGAGTTCCTACGAGCAGTACTTC. Amino acids: CASSFSGHSSSYEQYF.

V gene TRBV5-1 combines with J gene TRBJ2-3; D might be TRBD1 (5 bases). In germline, CDR1 is SGHRS, CDR2 YFSETQ. The CDR3 covers 13 residues. The ends were cut back, 0 bases at V and 7 bases at J, with 9 bases in the middle. As DNA, the CDR3 is TGCGCCAGCAGCTTGGGCAGGGCCAATACGCAGTATTTT. This sequence encodes CASSLGRANTQYF.

CDR3 region: CASRIGGGSYEQYF. CDR3 sequence (DNA): TGCGCCAGCAGGATTGGCGGGGGATCCTACGAGCAGTACTTC. The J gene is TRBJ2-7, the V gene TRBV5-1; 7 bases line up with TRBD2. V lost 5 bases, J lost 1 base, and 6 bases stayed unmatched. In germline, CDR1 is SGHRS, CDR2 YFSETQ. The CDR3 is 14 residues long.

This clonotype was observed a few times. The chain employs TRBV7-9 and TRBJ2-5; TRBD2 agrees at 7 bases. Germline CDR1 reads SEHNR; CDR2 reads FQNEAQ (reference sequence). This CDR3 comprises 15 residues. After removal of 2 bases from V and 5 bases from J, the junction contained 8 bases not matched to a gene. The CDR3 nucleotides read TGTGCCAGCAGCTTACAGCCGCGGGAGAGGGAGACCCAGTACTTC. It specifies CASSLQPRERETQYF.

This clonotype was counted between two and nine times. J is TRBJ1-2 and V is TRBV6-1; possible D gene TRBD1, 6 bases. Germline CDR1 reads MNHNS; CDR2 reads SASEGT. Trimming left V 2 bases short and J 7 bases short, with 14 bases between. This CDR3 spans 14 amino acids. In nucleotides, the CDR3 is TGTGCCAGCAGTGAACTCGGGGGGGCAGGTGGCTACACCTTC. Translating gives CASSELGGAGGYTF.

The rearrangement links TRBV9 to TRBJ2-1; 9 bases are shared with TRBD2. The CDR3 runs to 16 residues. Germline-derived CDR1 and CDR2 are SGDLS and YYNGEE. V gave up 4 bases and J gave up 6 bases; unmatched junction bases: 11. CDR3 bases: TGTGCCAGCAGCCCCAGTAGCGGGGGAGCTTCCAATGAGCAGTTCTTC. It codes for CASSPSSGGASNEQFF.

The CDR3 DNA reads as TGTGCCAGCAGTTTACACGGGGGACAGGGGCATCAGCCCCAGCATTTT. Translating gives CASSLHGGQGHQPQHF. The chain employs TRBV12-3 or TRBV12-4 and TRBJ1-5; 10 positions match TRBD1. CDR3 length equals 16 residues. Trimming at V came to 2 bases and at J to 5 bases, leaving 6 bases not matched to a gene.

This clonotype was found many times. The rearrangement links TRBV12-5 to TRBJ2-7, with D hard to call. Germline assignment: CDR1 LGHNT and CDR2 FRNRAP. This CDR3 has 15 amino acids. With 6 bases removed from V and 3 bases from J, the gap between germline ends came to 18 bases. The CDR3 loop is CASGLTDGRDYEQYF. DNA for the CDR3: TGTGCTAGTGGCCTAACGGACGGAAGGGACTACGAGCAGTACTTC.

The V and J genes are TRBV7-3 and TRBJ2-6; no clear D gene. This CDR3 is built from 14 residues. Trimming stripped 3 bases from V and 0 bases from J, with 3 bases between. Germline V lookup: CDR1 SGHTA, CDR2 FQGTGA. CDR3 sequence: CASSFNSGANVLTF. Here the CDR3 DNA reads TGTGCCAGCAGCTTTAACTCTGGGGCCAACGTCCTGACTTTC.

J is TRBJ2-5 and V is TRBV12-3 or TRBV12-4, with D unresolved. V lost 6 bases, J lost 3 bases, and 17 bases lay in between. The CDR3 extends over 15 amino acids. CDR3 nucleotides: TGTGCCAGCAGATCCCATCCCCCGATAGAAGAGACCCAGTACTTC. Its translation is CASRSHPPIEETQYF.

This clonotype was counted at least ten times. The chain has TRBV4-1 and TRBJ1-1; tentatively, D is TRBD1 (6 bases). Germline-derived CDR1 and CDR2 are MGHRA and YSYEKL. Trimming cost V 4 bases and J 1 base, with 25 bases left between them. The CDR3 contains 19 residues. CDR3 amino acids: CASSRTATGIIGWNTEAFF. CDR3 nucleotide sequence: TGCGCCAGCAGCCGGACCGCGACAGGAATAATAGGGTGGAACACTGAAGCTTTCTTT.

This clonotype was observed a handful of times. The chain links TRBV29-1 to TRBJ2-7, with TRBD1 identical over 10 bases. The CDR3 is 15 residues long. Germline V gene data show CDR1 as SQVTM and CDR2 as ANQGSEA. The junction had 4 bases not matched to a gene; V was cut back by 0 bases and J by 2 bases. The CDR3 region is CSVEDGTGATYEQYF. The CDR3, as DNA: TGCAGCGTTGAAGACGGGACAGGGGCCACCTACGAGCAGTACTTC.

This clonotype occurred a few times. The CDR3 sequence is CASGIRTGSTGELFF. The DNA for the CDR3 is TGTGCCAGCGGGATAAGGACAGGGAGCACCGGGGAGCTGTTTTTT. J is TRBJ2-2 and V is TRBV2; 8 nucleotides match TRBD1. Germline V gives CDR1 SNHLY, CDR2 FYNNEI. CDR3 length: 15 amino acids. V shed 8 bases, J shed 4 bases, and the junction held 9 bases outside the gene matches. The full variable domain, rest sourced from reference TRBV2 and TRBJ2-2, is EPEVTQTPSHQVTQMGQEVILRCVPISNHLYFYWYRQILGQKVEFLVSFYNNEISEKSEIFDDQFSVERPDGSNFTLKIRSTKLEDSAMYFCASGIRTGSTGELFFGEGSRLTVL.

The rearrangement uses TRBV15 and TRBJ2-1; no definite D call. The germline gives CDR1 LNHNV, CDR2 YYDKDF (reference sequence). V was shortened by 5 bases and J by 3 bases, with 11 bases between the two germline ends. The CDR3 covers 14 residues. For the CDR3, the DNA is TGTGCCACCAGCCGGATGGAGCTCTACAATGAGCAGTTCTTC. This sequence encodes CATSRMELYNEQFF.

The chain carries TRBV3-1 and TRBJ2-3; 7 nucleotides match TRBD2. Germline CDR1 reads LGHDT; CDR2 reads YNNKEL (reference sequence). There are 20 residues in the CDR3. The V and J ends lost 0 bases and 3 bases, in that order; junction bases with no gene match: 18. For the CDR3, the DNA is TGTGCCAGCAGCCAAGATTCCCAGAAGCGGGGCAAGAGTGGAACAGATACGCAGTATTTT. Translation: CASSQDSQKRGKSGTDTQYF.

The J gene is TRBJ1-1, the V gene TRBV5-1; 12 nucleotides line up with TRBD1. V lost 0 bases and J lost 1; bases outside the gene matches: 7. The CDR3 runs to 18 residues. Germline CDR1 reads SGHRS; CDR2 reads YFSETQ. CDR3 sequence reads: CASSLVSGTGGANTEAFF. CDR3 nucleotide sequence: TGCGCCAGCAGCTTGGTTTCCGGGACAGGGGGCGCGAACACTGAAGCTTTCTTT.

On this clonotype: This likely came from a read error, as a far larger clone is one base away. CDR3: CAGSLGSTDTQYF. CDR3 nucleotides: TGCGCCGGCAGCTTGGGGAGCACAGATACGCAGTATTTT. This chain links TRBV5-1 with TRBJ2-3; no reliable D call. Germline assignment: CDR1 SGHRS and CDR2 YFSETQ. The CDR3 has 13 residues. Drawing the rest from reference TRBV5-1 and TRBJ2-3, the complete variable domain is KAGVTQTPRYLIKTRGQQVTLSCSPISGHRSVSWYQQTPGQGLQFLFEYFSETQRNKGNFPGRFSGRQFSNSRSEMNVSTLELGDSALYLCAGSLGSTDTQYFGPGTRLTVL.

This clonotype was counted a few times. The chain links TRBV27 to TRBJ2-7, with a weak D call TRBD1 (6 bases). Germline V gives CDR1 MNHEY, CDR2 SMNVEV (reference sequence). This CDR3 spans 13 amino acids. The ends were cut back, 8 bases at V and 5 bases at J, with 16 bases in the middle. The CDR3 DNA reads TGTGCCAGCTCAACCGGCACAGGGCACGAGCAGTACTTC. It is translated as CASSTGTGHEQYF.

This clonotype has a count of ten or more. This chain joins TRBV6-1 and TRBJ2-2; 8 bases are a match to TRBD1. J lost 5 bases, V lost 5 bases, and 7 bases had no gene match. The germline V gene encodes CDR1 MNHNS and CDR2 SASEGT. This CDR3 spans 15 amino acids. The CDR3 nucleotides are TGTGCCAGCAGTCCCCAGGGGGCGAGGACCGGGGAGCTGTTTTTT. The encoded protein is CASSPQGARTGELFF.